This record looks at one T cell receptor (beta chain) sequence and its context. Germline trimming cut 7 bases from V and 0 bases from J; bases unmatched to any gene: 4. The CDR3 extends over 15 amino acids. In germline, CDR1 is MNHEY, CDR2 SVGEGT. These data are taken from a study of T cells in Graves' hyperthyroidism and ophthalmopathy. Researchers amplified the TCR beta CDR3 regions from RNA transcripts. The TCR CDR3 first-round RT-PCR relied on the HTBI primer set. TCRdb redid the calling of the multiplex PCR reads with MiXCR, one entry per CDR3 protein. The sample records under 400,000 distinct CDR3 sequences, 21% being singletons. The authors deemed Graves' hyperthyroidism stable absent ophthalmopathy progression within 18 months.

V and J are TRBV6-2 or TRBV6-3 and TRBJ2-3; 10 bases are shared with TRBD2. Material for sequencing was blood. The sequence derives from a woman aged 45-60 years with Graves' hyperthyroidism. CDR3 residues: CASKLAGGSTDTQYF. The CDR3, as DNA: TGTGCCAGCAAATTAGCGGGGGGCAGCACAGATACGCAGTATTTT.